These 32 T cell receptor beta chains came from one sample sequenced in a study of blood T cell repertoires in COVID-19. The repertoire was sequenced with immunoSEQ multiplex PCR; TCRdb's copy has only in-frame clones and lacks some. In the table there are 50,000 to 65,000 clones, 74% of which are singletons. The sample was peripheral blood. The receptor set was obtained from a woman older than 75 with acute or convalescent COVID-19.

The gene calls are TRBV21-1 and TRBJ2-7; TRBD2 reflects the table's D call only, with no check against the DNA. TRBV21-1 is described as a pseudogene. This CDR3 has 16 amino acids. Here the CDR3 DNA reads TGTGCCAGCACCTCCGATGGTAGCGGGGTCTCCTACGAGCAGTACTTC. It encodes CASTSDGSGVSYEQYF.

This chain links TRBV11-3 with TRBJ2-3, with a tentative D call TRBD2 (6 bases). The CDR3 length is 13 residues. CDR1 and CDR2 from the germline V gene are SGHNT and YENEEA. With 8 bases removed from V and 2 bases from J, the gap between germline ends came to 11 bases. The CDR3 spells CASGREFTDTQYF. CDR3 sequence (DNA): TGTGCCAGCGGCCGGGAGTTCACAGATACGCAGTATTTT. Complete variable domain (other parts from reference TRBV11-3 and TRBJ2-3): EAGVVQSPRYKIIEKKQPVAFWCNPISGHNTLYWYLQNLGQGPELLIRYENEEAVDDSQLPKDRFSAERLKGVDSTLKIQPAELGDSAVYLCASGREFTDTQYFGPGTRLTVL.

The CDR3 region is CATSGGGDGEKLFF. CDR3 nucleotide sequence: TGTGCCACCAGTGGAGGGGGGGACGGAGAAAAACTGTTTTTT. The V and J genes are TRBV24-1 and TRBJ1-4; D possibly corresponds to TRBD1 (6 bases). Trimming shortened V by 5 bases and J by 8 bases, and 14 bases separated the two germline ends. This CDR3 is built from 14 residues. The germline gives CDR1 KGHDR, CDR2 SFDVKD.

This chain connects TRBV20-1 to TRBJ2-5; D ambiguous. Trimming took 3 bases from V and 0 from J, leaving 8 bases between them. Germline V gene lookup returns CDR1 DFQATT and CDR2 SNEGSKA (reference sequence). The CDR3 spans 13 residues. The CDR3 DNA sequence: TGCAGTGCTAGTCGGCGGTACCAAGAGACCCAGTACTTC. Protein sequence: CSASRRYQETQYF.

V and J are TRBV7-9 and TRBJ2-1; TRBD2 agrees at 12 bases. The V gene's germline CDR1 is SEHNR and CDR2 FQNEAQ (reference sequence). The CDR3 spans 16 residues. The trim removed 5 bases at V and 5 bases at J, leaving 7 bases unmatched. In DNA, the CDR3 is TGTGCCAGCAGCCGGCGACTAGCGGGAGACAACAATGAGCAGTTCTTC. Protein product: CASSRRLAGDNNEQFF.

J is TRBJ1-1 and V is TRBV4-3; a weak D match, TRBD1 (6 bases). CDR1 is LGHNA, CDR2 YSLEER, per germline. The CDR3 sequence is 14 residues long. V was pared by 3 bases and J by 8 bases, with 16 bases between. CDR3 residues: CASSHTLQGGEAFF. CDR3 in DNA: TGCGCCAGCAGCCATACCTTACAGGGAGGGGAAGCTTTCTTT.

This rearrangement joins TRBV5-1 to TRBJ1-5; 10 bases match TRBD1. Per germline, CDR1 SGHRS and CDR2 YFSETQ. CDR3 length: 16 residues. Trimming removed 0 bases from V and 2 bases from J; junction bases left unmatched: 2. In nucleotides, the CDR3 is TGCGCCAGCAGCTTGGGGGACAGGGGTGGCAATCAGCCCCAGCATTTT. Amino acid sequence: CASSLGDRGGNQPQHF.

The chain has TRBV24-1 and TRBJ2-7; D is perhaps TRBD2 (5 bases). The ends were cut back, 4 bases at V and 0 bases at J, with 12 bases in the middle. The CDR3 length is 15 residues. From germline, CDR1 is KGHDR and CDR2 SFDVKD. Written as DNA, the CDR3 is TGTGCCACCAGTGACGTCTGGGCGGGCTCCTACGAGCAGTACTTC. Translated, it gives CATSDVWAGSYEQYF.

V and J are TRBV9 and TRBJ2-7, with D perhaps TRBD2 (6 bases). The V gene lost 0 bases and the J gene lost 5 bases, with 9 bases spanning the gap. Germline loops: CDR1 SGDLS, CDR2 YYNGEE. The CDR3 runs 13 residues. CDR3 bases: TGTGCCAGCAGCGTAGATAGGAGGGACGAGCAGTACTTC. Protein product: CASSVDRRDEQYF.

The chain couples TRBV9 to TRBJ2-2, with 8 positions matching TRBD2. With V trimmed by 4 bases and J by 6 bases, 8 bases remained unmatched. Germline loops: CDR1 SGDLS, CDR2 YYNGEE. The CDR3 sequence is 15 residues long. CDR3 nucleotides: TGTGCCAGCAGCCTCGGGCTAGCGGGTGCCGGGGAGCTGTTTTTT. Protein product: CASSLGLAGAGELFF.

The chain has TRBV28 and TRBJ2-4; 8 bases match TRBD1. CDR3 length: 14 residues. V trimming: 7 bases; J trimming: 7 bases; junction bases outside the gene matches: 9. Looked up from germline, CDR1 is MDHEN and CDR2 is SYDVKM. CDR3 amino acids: CASKPQGDRNIQYF. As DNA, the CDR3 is TGTGCCAGCAAGCCACAGGGGGACCGGAACATTCAGTACTTC. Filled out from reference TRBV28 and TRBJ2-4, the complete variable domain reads DVKVTQSSRYLVKRTGEKVFLECVQDMDHENMFWYRQDPGLGLRLIYFSYDVKMKEKGDIPEGYSVSREKKERFSLILESASTNQTSMYLCASKPQGDRNIQYFGAGTRLSVL.

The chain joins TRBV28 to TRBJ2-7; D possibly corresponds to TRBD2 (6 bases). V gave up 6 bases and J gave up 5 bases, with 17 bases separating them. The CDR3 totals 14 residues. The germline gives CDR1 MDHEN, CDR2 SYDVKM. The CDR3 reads CASSPFSGANEQYF. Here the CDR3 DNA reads TGTGCCAGCAGCCCCTTTTCGGGAGCCAACGAGCAGTACTTC.

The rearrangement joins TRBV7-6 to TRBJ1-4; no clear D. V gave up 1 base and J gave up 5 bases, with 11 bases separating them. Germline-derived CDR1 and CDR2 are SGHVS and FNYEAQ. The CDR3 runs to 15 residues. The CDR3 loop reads CASSLVGDGNEKLFF. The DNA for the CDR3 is TGTGCCAGCAGCTTAGTGGGCGATGGGAATGAAAAACTGTTTTTT.

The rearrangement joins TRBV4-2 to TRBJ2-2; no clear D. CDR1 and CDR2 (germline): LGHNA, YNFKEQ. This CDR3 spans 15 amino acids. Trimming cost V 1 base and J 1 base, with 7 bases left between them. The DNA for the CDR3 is TGTGCCAGCAGCCAAGGGTACGGGAACACCGGGGAGCTGTTTTTT. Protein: CASSQGYGNTGELFF.

Here the CDR3 DNA reads TGTGCCACCAGCACAGGGCGGAGTACCGGGGAGCTGTTTTTT. This codes for CATSTGRSTGELFF. The chain carries TRBV15 and TRBJ2-2, with D perhaps TRBD1 (5 bases). The CDR3 is 14 amino acids. Trimming stripped 4 bases from V and 5 bases from J, with 11 bases between. Germline values: CDR1 LNHNV, CDR2 YYDKDF (reference sequence).

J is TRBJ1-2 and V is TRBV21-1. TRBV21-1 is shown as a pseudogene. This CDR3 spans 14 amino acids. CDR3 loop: CASSKGGGPSGYTF. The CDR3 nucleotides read TGTGCCAGCAGCAAAGGGGGGGGGCCCTCCGGCTACACCTTC.

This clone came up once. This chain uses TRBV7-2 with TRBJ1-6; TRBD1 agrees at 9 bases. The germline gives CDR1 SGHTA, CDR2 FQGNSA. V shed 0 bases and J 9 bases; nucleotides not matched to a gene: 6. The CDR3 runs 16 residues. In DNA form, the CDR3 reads TGTGCCAGCAGCTTAGCGGCGGGGACAGGGCCTTCACCCCTCCACTTT. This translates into CASSLAAGTGPSPLHF.

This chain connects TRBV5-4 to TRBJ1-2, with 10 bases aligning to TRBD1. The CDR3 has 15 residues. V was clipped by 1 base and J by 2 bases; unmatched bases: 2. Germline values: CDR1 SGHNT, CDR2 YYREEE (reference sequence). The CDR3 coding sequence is TGTGCCAGCAGCTTGCCGACAGGGGGCAACTATGGCTACACCTTC. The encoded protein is CASSLPTGGNYGYTF.

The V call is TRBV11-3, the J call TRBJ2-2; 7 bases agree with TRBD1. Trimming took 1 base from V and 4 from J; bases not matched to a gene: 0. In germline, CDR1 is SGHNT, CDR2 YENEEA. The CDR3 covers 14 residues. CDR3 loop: CASSLGDSTGELFF. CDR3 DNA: TGTGCCAGCAGCTTAGGGGACAGCACCGGGGAGCTGTTTTTT.

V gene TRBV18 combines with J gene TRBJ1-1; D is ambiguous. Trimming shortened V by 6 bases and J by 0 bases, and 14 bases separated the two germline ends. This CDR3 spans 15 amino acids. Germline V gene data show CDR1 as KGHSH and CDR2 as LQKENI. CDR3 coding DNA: TGTGCCAGCTCCCCGAATATCCAGGTGAACACTGAAGCTTTCTTT. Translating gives CASSPNIQVNTEAFF.

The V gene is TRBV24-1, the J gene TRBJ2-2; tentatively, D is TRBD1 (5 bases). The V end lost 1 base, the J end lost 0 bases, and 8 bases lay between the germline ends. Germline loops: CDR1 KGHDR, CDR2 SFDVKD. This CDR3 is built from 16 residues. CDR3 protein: CATSDFKGTNTGELFF. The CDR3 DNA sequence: TGTGCCACCAGTGATTTTAAGGGGACGAACACCGGGGAGCTGTTTTTT.

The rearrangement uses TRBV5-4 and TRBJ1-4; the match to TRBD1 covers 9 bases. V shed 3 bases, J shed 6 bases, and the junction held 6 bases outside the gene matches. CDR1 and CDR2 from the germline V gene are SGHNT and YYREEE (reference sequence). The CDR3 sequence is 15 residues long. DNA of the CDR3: TGTGCCAGCAGCTCGGGGACAGGGTTTGATGAAAAACTGTTTTTT. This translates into CASSSGTGFDEKLFF.

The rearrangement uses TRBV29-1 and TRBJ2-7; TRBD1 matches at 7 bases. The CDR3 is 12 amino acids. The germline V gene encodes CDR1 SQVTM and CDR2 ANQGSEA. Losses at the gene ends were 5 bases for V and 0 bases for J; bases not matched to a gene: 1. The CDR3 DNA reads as TGCAGCGTTAGGACAGGCTCCTACGAGCAGTACTTC. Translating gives CSVRTGSYEQYF.

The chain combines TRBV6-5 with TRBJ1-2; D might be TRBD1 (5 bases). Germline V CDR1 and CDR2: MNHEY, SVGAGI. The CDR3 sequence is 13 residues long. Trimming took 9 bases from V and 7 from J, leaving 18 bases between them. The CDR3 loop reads CASHSAGKGGYTF. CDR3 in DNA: TGTGCCAGTCACTCGGCAGGGAAGGGTGGCTACACCTTC.

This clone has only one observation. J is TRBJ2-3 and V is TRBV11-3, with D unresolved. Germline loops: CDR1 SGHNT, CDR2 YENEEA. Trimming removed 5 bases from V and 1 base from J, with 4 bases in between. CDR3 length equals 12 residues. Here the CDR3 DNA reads TGTGCCAGCAGCCTCCGCACAGATACGCAGTATTTT. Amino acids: CASSLRTDTQYF.

The CDR3 nucleotides read TGTGCCAGCAGCCAAGATGACGGGAGGTTCGGCACAGATACGCAGTATTTT. It specifies CASSQDDGRFGTDTQYF. This chain links TRBV4-2 with TRBJ2-3, with 7 bases identical to TRBD2. The CDR3 sequence is 17 residues long. Germline loops: CDR1 LGHNA, CDR2 YNFKEQ. V lost 0 bases and J lost 1; bases outside the gene matches: 7.

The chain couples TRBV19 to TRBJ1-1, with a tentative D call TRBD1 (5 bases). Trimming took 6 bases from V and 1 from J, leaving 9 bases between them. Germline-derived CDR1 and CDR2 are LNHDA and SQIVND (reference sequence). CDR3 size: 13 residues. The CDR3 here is CASSRTGNTEAFF. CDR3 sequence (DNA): TGTGCCAGTAGCCGCACAGGGAACACTGAAGCTTTCTTT.

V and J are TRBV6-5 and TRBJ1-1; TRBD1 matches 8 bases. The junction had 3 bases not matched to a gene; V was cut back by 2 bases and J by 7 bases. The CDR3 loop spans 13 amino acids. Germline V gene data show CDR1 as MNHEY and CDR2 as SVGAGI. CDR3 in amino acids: CASSYQGQVEAFF. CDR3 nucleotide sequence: TGTGCCAGCAGTTACCAGGGACAGGTTGAAGCTTTCTTT.

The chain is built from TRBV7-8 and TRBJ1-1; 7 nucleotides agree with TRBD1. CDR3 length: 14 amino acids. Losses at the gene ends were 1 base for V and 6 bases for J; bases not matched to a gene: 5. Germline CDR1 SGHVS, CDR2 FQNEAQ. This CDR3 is CASSLDRGGPEAFF. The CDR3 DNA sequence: TGTGCCAGCAGCTTAGACAGGGGCGGCCCTGAAGCTTTCTTT.

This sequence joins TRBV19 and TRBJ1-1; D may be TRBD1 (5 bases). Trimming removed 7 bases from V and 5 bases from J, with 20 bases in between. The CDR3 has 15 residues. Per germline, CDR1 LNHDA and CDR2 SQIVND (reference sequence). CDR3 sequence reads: CASMSAGLAGTEAFF. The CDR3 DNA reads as TGTGCCAGTATGTCGGCAGGGCTGGCAGGAACTGAAGCTTTCTTT.

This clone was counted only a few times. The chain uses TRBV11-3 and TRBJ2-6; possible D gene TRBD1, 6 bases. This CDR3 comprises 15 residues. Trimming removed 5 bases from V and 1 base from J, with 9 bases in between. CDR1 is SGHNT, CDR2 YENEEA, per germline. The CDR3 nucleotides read TGTGCCAGCAGCCTTGGACAGTCTGGGGCCAACGTCCTGACTTTC. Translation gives CASSLGQSGANVLTF. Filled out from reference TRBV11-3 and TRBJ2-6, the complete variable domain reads EAGVVQSPRYKIIEKKQPVAFWCNPISGHNTLYWYLQNLGQGPELLIRYENEEAVDDSQLPKDRFSAERLKGVDSTLKIQPAELGDSAVYLCASSLGQSGANVLTFGAGSRLTVL.

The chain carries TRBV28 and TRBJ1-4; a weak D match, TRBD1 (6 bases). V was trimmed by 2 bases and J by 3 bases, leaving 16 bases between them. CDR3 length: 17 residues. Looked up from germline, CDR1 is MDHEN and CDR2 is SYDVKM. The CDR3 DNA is TGTGCCAGCAGTTTAGTAGGTAGAGGACAGCCTAATGAAAAACTGTTTTTT. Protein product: CASSLVGRGQPNEKLFF.